This passage covers 4 T cell receptor beta chains from one sample sequenced in a study of resident and recirculating memory T cells in vitiligo. Sequencing was performed with immunoSEQ multiplex PCR; in TCRdb, only in-frame clones are kept and a portion is missing. The sample records approximately 69,000 clones, 80% to 95% being singletons. The sample comprised blood. These TCRs come from a male donor with vitiligo.

The J gene is TRBJ2-7, the V gene TRBV5-1, with D possibly matching TRBD2 (6 bases). The CDR3 length is 15 residues. The ends were cut back, 3 bases at V and 3 bases at J, with 16 bases in the middle. Germline CDR1 reads SGHRS; CDR2 reads YFSETQ. The CDR3 DNA follows: TGCGCCAGCAGCTGGGACTCGTCCTTAGTCTACGAGCAGTACTTC. It yields the protein CASSWDSSLVYEQYF. The whole variable domain, remainder taken from reference TRBV5-1 and TRBJ2-7, is KAGVTQTPRYLIKTRGQQVTLSCSPISGHRSVSWYQQTPGQGLQFLFEYFSETQRNKGNFPGRFSGRQFSNSRSEMNVSTLELGDSALYLCASSWDSSLVYEQYFGPGTRLTVT.

This rearrangement joins TRBV5-1 to TRBJ1-2; D perhaps matches TRBD1 (6 bases). CDR3 length: 14 residues. Between the trimmed V and J ends, which lost 4 bases and 0 bases, there was a span of 10 bases. Germline loops: CDR1 SGHRS, CDR2 YFSETQ. DNA of the CDR3: TGCGCCAGCAGCCAGGACAGTCCTAACTATGGCTACACCTTC. As protein: CASSQDSPNYGYTF.

The chain employs TRBV27 and TRBJ1-1; D might be TRBD1 (5 bases). The length of the CDR3 is 16 residues. The germline V gene has CDR1 MNHEY and CDR2 SMNVEV (reference sequence). Trimming took 6 bases from V and 5 from J, leaving 22 bases between them. CDR3 bases: TGTGCCAGCAGACCAGGCTGGGGGACGGGAGGGACTGAAGCTTTCTTT. It encodes CASRPGWGTGGTEAFF.

The chain is built from TRBV11-2 and TRBJ2-7; 11 nucleotides agree with TRBD1. The trim removed 5 bases at V and 6 bases at J, leaving 6 bases unmatched. Per the germline V gene, CDR1 is SGHAT and CDR2 is FQNNGV. This CDR3 spans 14 amino acids. CDR3 amino acids: CASSTRTGGLEQYF. The DNA for the CDR3 is TGTGCCAGCAGCACCCGGACAGGGGGCCTCGAGCAGTACTTC.